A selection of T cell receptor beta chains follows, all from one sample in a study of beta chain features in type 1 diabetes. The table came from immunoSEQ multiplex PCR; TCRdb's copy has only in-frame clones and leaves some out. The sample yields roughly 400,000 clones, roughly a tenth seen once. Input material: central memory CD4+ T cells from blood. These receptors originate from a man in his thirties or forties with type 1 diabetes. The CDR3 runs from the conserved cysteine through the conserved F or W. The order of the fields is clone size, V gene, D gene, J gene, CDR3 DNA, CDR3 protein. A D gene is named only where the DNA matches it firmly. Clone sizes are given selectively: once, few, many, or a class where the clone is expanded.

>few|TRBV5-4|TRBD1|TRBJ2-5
TGTGCCAGCAGCCCTACCGGGACAGGGAGGACTGAGCAGTACTTC
CASSPTGTGRTEQYF
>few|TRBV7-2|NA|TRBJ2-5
TGTGCCAGCAGACGACAGGTCGAGGAGACCCAGTACTTC
CASRRQVEETQYF
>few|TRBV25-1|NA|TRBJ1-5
TGTGCCAGCAGTCTTGCGGCGGATCAGCCCCAGCATTTT
CASSLAADQPQHF
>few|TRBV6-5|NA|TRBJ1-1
TGTGCCAGCAGTCCTGGAGGAACTGAAGCTTTCTTT
CASSPGGTEAFF
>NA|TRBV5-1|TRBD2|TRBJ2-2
TGCGCCAGCAGCGACGAAATAGCGGGAGGGACCACCGGGGAGCTGTTTTTT
CASSDEIAGGTTGELFF
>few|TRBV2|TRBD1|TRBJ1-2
TGTGCCAGCAGTTCGACAGGGGACTATGGCTACACCTTC
CASSSTGDYGYTF
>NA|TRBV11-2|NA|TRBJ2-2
TGTGCCAGCAGCTTAGCGCTTTACACCGGGGAGCTGTTTTTT
CASSLALYTGELFF
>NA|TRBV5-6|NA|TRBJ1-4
TGTGCCAGCAGCTTGGTAAGGGGCGGAGGCACTAATGAAAAACTGTTTTTT
CASSLVRGGGTNEKLFF
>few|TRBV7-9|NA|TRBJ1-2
TGTGCCAGCAGCCAAACAGACAGTCCCGTAGGTGGCTACACCTTC
CASSQTDSPVGGYTF
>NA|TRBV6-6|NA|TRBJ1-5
TGTGCCAGCACCAGGGTTTTAAGGGAGCCCCAGCATTTT
CASTRVLREPQHF
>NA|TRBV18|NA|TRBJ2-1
TGTGCCAGCTCACCCCAGGCCGAACGGTACGGCAATGAGCAGTTCTTC
CASSPQAERYGNEQFF
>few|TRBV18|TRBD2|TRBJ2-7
TGTGCCAGCTCACCCCCGGGGAGGGAGGCCGAGCAGTACTTC
CASSPPGREAEQYF
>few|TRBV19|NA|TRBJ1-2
TGTGCCAGCAGGTTTGTGGACACGCGAAACTATGGCTACACCTTC
CASRFVDTRNYGYTF
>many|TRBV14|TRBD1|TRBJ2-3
TGTGCCAGCAGCCATCGGACAGGGGACACAGATACGCAGTATTTT
CASSHRTGDTDTQYF
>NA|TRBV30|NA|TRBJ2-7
TGTGCCTGGGCCAGGGATTACGAGCAGTACTTC
CAWARDYEQYF
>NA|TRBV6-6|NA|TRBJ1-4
TGTGCCAGCAGTCCGCCAGGTTCTGCTAATGAAAAACTGTTTTTT
CASSPPGSANEKLFF
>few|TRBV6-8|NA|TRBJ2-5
TGTGCCAGCAGTCCCTTTTCCCCTCTCCAAGAGACCCAGTACTTC
CASSPFSPLQETQYF
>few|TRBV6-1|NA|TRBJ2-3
TGTGCCAGCAGTCCAGAGGGTCACACGGCAGATACGCAGTATTTT
CASSPEGHTADTQYF
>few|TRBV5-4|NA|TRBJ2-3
TGTGCCAGCAAATCCTCCTACGGAGATACGCAGTATTTT
CASKSSYGDTQYF
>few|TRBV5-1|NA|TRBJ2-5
TGCGCCAGCAGCTCGTCTCCGGGGACCCAGTACTTC
CASSSSPGTQYF
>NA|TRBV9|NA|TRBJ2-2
TGTGCCAGCAGCCGAATCCAAACCACCGGGGAGCTGTTTTTT
CASSRIQTTGELFF
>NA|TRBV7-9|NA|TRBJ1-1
TGTGCCAGCAGCTTAGGACTCTCGAACACTGAAGCTTTCTTT
CASSLGLSNTEAFF
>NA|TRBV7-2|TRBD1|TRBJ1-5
TGTGCCAGCAGCTTAGATTCGACAGGGCAGCCCCAGCATTTT
CASSLDSTGQPQHF
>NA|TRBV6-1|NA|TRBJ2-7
TGTGCCAGCAGTGAAACGCTTGATCCCTACGAGCAGTACTTC
CASSETLDPYEQYF
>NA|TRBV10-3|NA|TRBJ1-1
TGTGCCATCAGTGCGATGGGTACTGAAGCTTTCTTT
CAISAMGTEAFF
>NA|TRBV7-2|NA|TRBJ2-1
TGTGCCAGCAGCTTAGCGGGGGCTTCCTACAATGAGCAGTTCTTC
CASSLAGASYNEQFF
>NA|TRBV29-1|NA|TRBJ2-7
TGCAGCGTTTCGAAGACGGGTTCCCACGAGCAGTACTTC
CSVSKTGSHEQYF
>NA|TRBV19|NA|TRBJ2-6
TGTGCCAGTAGTATGGGCAGGATCTCTGGGGCCAACGTCCTGACTTTC
CASSMGRISGANVLTF
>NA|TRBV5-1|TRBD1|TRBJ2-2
TGCGCCAGCAGCTTGCGGGACAGGGCGAACACCGGGGAGCTGTTTTTT
CASSLRDRANTGELFF
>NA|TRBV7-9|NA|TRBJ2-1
TGTGCCAGCAGCTTAGTGGGGACTCCGAATGCGCAGCAGTTCTTC
CASSLVGTPNAQQFF
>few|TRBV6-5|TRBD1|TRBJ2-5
TGTGCCACCTCCCGGGACAGGGGGTTCCAAGAGACCCAGTACTTC
CATSRDRGFQETQYF
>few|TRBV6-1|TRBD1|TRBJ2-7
TGTGCCAGCAGTGAAGCTCCGGGACAGGGTTTCTACGAGCAGTACTTC
CASSEAPGQGFYEQYF
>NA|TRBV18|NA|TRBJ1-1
TGTGCCAGCTCCCAAACTTGGAGATCTGGATCCGCTGAAGCTTTCTTT
CASSQTWRSGSAEAFF
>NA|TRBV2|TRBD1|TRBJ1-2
TGTGCCAGCAAAGACAGGGTCCCCCAGGGTGGCTACACCTTC
CASKDRVPQGGYTF
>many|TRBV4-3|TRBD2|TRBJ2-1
TGCGCCAGCAGACGACTAGCGGGAGCCGGCGATGAGCAGTTCTTC
CASRRLAGAGDEQFF
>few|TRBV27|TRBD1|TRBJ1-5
TGTGCCAGCAGTCCCACAGGGACAGGGAAGGCGGGCAATCAGCCCCAGCATTTT
CASSPTGTGKAGNQPQHF
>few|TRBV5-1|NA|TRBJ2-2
TGCGCCAGCAGCCCGCGGTTGGGGGCTGAGACCGGGGAGCTGTTTTTT
CASSPRLGAETGELFF
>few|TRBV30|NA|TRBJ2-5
TGTGCCTGGAGTGCCATCGGATCAAGGGAGACCCAGTACTTC
CAWSAIGSRETQYF
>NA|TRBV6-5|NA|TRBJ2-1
TGTGCCAGTAACCCGAGGAGAGCCTACAATGAGCAGTTCTTC
CASNPRRAYNEQFF
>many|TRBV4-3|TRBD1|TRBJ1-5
TGCGCCAGCAGCCTCGGACAGGGTGAACAGCCCCAGCATTTT
CASSLGQGEQPQHF
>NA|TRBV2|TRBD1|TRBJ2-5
TGTGCCAGCAGTGCGAACAGGGGAGAGACCCAGTACTTC
CASSANRGETQYF
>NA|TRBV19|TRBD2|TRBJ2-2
TGTGCCACCCTGAGACTAGCGGGAGGGACCGGGGAGCTGTTTTTT
CATLRLAGGTGELFF
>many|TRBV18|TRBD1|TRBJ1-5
TGTGCCAGCTCACAATCCGATATACAGGGGACGGGTAGCAATCAGCCCCAGCATTTT
CASSQSDIQGTGSNQPQHF
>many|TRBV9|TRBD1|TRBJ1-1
TGTGCCAGCAACCAGGGGGTGGATAGCGCTGAAGCTTTCTTT
CASNQGVDSAEAFF
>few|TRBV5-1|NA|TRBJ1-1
TGCGCCAGCAGCTTGGCCCGAATGGGTGAAGCTTTCTTT
CASSLARMGEAFF
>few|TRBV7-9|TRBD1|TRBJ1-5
TGCGCCAGCAGCCAAGATCAGGACAGGTCCATCAATCAGCCCCAGCATTTT
CASSQDQDRSINQPQHF
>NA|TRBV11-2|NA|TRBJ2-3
TGTGCCAGCAGCTTACTCAGCGGGTCATCAGATACGCAGTATTTT
CASSLLSGSSDTQYF
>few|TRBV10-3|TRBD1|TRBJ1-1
TGTGCCATCAGGACCGACAGGGACACTGAAGCTTTCTTT
CAIRTDRDTEAFF
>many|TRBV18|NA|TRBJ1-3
TGTGCCAGCTCACACCGAGAGGTCTCTGGAAACACCATATATTTT
CASSHREVSGNTIYF
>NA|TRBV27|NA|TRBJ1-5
TGTGCCAGCGGGGGATATCCCTATAGCAATCAGCCCCAGCATTTT
CASGGYPYSNQPQHF
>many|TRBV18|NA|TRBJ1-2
TGTGCCAGCTCACCAAGGGAGGGGACCTATGGCTACACCTTC
CASSPREGTYGYTF
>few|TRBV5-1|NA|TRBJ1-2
TGCGCCAGCAGCGTTGACGGTTTCTATGGCTACACCTTC
CASSVDGFYGYTF
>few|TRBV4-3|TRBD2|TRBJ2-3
TGCGCCAGCAGCCAAGAGCTAGCGGGAGGGGATACGCAGTATTTT
CASSQELAGGDTQYF
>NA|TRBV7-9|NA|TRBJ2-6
TGTGCCAGCAGCTATTCCGTGGCTCTCTCTGGGGCCAACGTCCTGACTTTC
CASSYSVALSGANVLTF
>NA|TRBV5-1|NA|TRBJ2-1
TGCGCCAGCAGCTTAACAGTGTTGAGCTCCTACAATGAGCAGTTCTTC
CASSLTVLSSYNEQFF
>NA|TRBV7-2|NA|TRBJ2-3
TGTGCCAGCAGTTGGGCCGCGGGCACAGATACGCAGTATTTT
CASSWAAGTDTQYF
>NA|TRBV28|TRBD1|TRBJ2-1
TGTGCCAGCAGACGCCAGGGACAGGGGGTACTCCTATCCTACAATGAGCAGTTCTTC
CASRRQGQGVLLSYNEQFF
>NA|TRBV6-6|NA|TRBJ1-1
TGTGCCAGCAGCCTCCCGCGAAACACTGAAGCTTTCTTT
CASSLPRNTEAFF
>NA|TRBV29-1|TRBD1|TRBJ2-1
TGCAGCGTCGGGACAGGCGTAATTGAGCAGTTCTTC
CSVGTGVIEQFF
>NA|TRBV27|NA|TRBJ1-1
TGTGCCAGCAGGCCTTTCAATAGAAACACTGAAGCTTTCTTT
CASRPFNRNTEAFF